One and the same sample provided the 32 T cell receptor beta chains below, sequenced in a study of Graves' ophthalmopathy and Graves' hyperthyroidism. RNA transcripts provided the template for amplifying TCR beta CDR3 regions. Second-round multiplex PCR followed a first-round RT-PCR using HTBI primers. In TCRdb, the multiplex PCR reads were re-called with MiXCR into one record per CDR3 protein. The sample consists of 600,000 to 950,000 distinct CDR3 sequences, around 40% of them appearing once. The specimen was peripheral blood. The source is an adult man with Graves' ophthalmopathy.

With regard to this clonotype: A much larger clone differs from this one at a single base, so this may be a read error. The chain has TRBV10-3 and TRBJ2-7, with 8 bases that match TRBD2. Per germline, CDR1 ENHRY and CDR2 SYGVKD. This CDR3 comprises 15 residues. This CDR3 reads CAVSESMGLDYEQYF. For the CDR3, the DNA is TGTGCCGTCAGTGAGTCGATGGGACTAGACTACGAGCAGTACTTC.

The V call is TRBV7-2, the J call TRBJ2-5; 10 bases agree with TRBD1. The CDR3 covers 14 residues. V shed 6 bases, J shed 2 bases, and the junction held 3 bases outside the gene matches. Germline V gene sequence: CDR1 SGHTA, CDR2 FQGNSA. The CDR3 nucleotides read TGTGCCAGCAGGCAGGACAGGGGGCAAGAGACCCAGTACTTC. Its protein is CASRQDRGQETQYF.

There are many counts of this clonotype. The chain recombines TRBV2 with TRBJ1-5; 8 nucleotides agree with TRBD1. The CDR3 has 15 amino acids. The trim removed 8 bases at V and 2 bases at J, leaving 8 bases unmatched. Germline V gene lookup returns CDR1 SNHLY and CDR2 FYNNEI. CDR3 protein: CASLLDRAGNQPQHF. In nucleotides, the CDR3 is TGTGCCAGCCTCCTGGACAGGGCGGGCAATCAGCCCCAGCATTTT.

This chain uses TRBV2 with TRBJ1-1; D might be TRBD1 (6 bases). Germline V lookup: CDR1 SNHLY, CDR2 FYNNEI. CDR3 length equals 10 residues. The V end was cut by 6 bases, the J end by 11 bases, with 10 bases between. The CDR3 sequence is CASSPRGAFF. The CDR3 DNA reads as TGTGCCAGCAGCCCCAGGGGTGCTTTCTTT.

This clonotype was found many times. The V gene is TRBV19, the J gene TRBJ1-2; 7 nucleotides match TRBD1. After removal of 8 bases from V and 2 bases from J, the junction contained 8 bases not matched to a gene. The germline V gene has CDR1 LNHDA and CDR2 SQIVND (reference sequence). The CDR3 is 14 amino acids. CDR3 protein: CASETQGENYGYTF. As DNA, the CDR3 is TGTGCCAGTGAAACCCAGGGGGAGAACTATGGCTACACCTTC.

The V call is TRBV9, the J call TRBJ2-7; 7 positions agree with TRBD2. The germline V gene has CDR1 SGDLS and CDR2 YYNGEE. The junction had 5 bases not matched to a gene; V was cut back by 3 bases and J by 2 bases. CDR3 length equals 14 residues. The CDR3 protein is CASSASGGPYEQYF. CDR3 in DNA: TGTGCCAGCAGCGCTAGCGGAGGGCCCTACGAGCAGTACTTC.

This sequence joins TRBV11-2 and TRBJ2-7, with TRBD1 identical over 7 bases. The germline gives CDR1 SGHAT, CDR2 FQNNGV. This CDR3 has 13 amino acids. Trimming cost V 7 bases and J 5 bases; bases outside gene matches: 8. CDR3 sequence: CASTATGFDEQYF. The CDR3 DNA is TGTGCCAGCACCGCGACAGGGTTCGACGAGCAGTACTTC.

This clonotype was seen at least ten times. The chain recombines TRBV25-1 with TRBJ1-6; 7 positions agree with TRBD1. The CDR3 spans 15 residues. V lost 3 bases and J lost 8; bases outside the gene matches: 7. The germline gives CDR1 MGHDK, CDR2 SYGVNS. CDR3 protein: CASSDSQGGYSPLHF. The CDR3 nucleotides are TGTGCCAGCAGTGACTCGCAGGGGGGCTATTCACCCCTCCACTTT.

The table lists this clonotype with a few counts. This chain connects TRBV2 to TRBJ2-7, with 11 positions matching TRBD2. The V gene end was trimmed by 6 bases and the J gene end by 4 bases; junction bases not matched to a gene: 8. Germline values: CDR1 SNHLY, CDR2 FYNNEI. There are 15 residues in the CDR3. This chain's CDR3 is CASREPGLAEYEQYF. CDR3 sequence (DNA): TGTGCCAGCAGGGAGCCGGGACTAGCGGAATACGAGCAGTACTTC.

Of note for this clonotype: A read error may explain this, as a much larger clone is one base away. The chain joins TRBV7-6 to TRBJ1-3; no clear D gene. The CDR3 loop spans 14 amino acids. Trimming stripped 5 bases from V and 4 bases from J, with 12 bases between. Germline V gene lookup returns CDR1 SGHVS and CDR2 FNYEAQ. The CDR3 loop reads CASSVGPDGNTIYF. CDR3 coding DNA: TGTGCCAGCAGCGTAGGCCCGGACGGAAACACCATATATTTT.

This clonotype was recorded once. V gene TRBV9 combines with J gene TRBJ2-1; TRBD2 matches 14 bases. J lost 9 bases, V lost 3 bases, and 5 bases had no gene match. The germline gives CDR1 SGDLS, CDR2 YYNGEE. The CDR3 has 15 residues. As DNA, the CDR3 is TGTGCCAGCAGCGCGGGACTAGCGGGAGTTTGTGAGCAGTTCTTC. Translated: CASSAGLAGVCEQFF.

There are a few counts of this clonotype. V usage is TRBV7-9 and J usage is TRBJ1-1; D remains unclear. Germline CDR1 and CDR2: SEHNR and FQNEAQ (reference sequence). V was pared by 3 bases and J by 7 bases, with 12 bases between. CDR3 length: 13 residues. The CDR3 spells CASSLAGPGEAFF. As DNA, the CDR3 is TGTGCCAGCAGCTTGGCCGGGCCAGGTGAAGCTTTCTTT. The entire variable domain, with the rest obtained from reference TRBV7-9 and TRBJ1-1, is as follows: DTGVSQNPRHKITKRGQNVTFRCDPISEHNRLYWYRQTLGQGPEFLTYFQNEAQLEKSRLLSDRFSAERPKGSFSTLEIQRTEQGDSAMYLCASSLAGPGEAFFGQGTRLTVV.

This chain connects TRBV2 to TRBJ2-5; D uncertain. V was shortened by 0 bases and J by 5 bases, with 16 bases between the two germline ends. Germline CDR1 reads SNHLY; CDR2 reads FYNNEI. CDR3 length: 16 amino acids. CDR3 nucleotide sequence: TGTGCCAGCAGTGAAGCAAGGGTCTCAATGGGGGAGACCCAGTACTTC. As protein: CASSEARVSMGETQYF.

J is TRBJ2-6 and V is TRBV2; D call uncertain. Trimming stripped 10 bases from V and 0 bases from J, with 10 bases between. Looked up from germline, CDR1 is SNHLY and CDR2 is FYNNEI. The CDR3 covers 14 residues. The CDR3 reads CAIRARSGANVLTF. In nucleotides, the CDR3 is TGTGCCATCAGAGCACGCTCTGGGGCCAACGTCCTGACTTTC.

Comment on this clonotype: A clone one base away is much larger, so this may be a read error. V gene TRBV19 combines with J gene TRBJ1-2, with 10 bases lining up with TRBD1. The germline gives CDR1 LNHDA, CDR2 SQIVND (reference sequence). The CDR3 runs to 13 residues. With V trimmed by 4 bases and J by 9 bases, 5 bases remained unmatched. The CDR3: CASSTTGQGRYTF. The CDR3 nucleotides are TGTGCCAGTAGTACGACGGGACAGGGGCGCTACACCTTC.

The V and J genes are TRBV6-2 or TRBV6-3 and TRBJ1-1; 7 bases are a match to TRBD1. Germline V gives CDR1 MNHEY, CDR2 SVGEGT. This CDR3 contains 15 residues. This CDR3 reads CARGDSGLRNTEAFF. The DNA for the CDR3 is TGTGCTAGGGGGGACAGTGGATTGAGGAACACTGAAGCTTTCTTT.

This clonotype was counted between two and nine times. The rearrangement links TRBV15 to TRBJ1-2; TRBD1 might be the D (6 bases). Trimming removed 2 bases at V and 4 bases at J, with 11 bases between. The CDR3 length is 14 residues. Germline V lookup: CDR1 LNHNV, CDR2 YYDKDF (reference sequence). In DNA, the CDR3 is TGTGCCACCAGCAGATCCGGGACATCCTATGGCTACACCTTC. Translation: CATSRSGTSYGYTF.

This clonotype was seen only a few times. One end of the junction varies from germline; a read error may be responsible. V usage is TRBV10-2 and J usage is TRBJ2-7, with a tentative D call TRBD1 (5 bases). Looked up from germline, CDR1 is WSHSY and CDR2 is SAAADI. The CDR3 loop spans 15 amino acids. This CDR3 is CASSTPEAGLDEQYF. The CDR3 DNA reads TGTGCCAGCAGTACCCCCGAGGCAGGGTTGGACGAGCAGTACTTC.

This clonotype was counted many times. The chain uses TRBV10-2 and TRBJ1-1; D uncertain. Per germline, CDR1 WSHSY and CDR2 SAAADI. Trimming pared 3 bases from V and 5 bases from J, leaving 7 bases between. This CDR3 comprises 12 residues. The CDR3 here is CASSDRGTEAFF. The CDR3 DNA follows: TGCGCCAGCAGTGACCGTGGAACTGAAGCTTTCTTT.

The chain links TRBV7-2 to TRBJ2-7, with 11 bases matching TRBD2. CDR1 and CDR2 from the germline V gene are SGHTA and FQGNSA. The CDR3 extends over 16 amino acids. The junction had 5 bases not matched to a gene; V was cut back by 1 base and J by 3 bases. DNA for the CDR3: TGTGCCAGCAGCTTAGGAGGTAGCGGGGGGGTCTACGAGCAGTACTTC. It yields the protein CASSLGGSGGVYEQYF.

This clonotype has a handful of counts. The CDR3 reads CASSVRTDNSPLHF. For the CDR3, the DNA is TGTGCCAGTAGTGTTCGGACAGACAATTCACCCCTCCACTTT. The chain carries TRBV19 and TRBJ1-6; perhaps TRBD1 as D (6 bases). The CDR3 sequence is 14 residues long. The V end was cut by 5 bases, the J end by 7 bases, with 12 bases between. Germline loops: CDR1 LNHDA, CDR2 SQIVND (reference sequence).

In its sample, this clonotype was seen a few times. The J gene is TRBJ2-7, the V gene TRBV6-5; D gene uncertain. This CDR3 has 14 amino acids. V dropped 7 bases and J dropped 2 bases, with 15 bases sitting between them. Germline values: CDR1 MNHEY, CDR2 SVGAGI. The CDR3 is CASTRVGYTYEQYF. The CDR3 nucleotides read TGTGCCAGCACACGGGTGGGTTACACCTACGAGCAGTACTTC.

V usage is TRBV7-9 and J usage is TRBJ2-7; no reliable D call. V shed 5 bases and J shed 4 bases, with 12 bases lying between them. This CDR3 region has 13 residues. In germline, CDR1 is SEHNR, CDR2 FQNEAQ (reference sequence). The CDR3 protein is CASSPQPQYEQYF. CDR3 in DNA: TGTGCCAGCAGCCCACAACCTCAGTACGAGCAGTACTTC.

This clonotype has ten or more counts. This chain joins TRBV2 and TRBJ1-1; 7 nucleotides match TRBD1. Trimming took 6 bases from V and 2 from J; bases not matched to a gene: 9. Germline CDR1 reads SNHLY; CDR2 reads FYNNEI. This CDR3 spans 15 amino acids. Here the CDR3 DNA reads TGTGCCAGCAGCCCCGACAGGGTGTTAAACACTGAAGCTTTCTTT. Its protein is CASSPDRVLNTEAFF.

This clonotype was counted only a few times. The CDR3 DNA reads TGCGCCAGCAGTGTATGGGGACAGGGGGGGGACAATGAGACCCAGTACTTC. It translates to CASSVWGQGGDNETQYF. This sequence joins TRBV10-2 and TRBJ2-5; 11 bases are shared with TRBD1. The CDR3 is 17 amino acids. Germline V lookup: CDR1 WSHSY, CDR2 SAAADI. V trimming: 4 bases; J trimming: 5 bases; junction bases outside the gene matches: 12.

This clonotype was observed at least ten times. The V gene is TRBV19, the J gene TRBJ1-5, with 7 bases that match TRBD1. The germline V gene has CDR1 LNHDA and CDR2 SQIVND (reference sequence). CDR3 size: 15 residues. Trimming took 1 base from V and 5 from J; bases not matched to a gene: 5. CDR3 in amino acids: CASSIVGGGDQPQHF. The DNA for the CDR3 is TGTGCCAGTAGTATAGTAGGAGGGGGCGATCAGCCCCAGCATTTT.

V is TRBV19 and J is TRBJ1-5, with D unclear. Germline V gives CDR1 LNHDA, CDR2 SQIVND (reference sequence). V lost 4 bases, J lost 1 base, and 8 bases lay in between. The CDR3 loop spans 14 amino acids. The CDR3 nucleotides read TGTGCCAGTAGTACAGGTAGGAGCAATCAGCCCCAGCATTTT. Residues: CASSTGRSNQPQHF. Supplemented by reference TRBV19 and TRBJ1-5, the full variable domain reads DGGITQSPKYLFRKEGQNVTLSCEQNLNHDAMYWYRQDPGQGLRLIYYSQIVNDFQKGDIAEGYSVSREKKESFPLTVTSAQKNPTAFYLCASSTGRSNQPQHFGDGTRLSIL.

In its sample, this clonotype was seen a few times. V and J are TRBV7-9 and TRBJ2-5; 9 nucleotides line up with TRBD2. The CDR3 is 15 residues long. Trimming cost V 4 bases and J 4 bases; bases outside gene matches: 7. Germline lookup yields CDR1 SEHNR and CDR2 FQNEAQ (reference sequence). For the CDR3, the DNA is TGTGCCAGCAGCTCCGGCGGTAGCGGGAGAGAGACCCAGTACTTC. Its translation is CASSSGGSGRETQYF. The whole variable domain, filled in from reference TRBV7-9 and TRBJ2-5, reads DTGVSQNPRHKITKRGQNVTFRCDPISEHNRLYWYRQTLGQGPEFLTYFQNEAQLEKSRLLSDRFSAERPKGSFSTLEIQRTEQGDSAMYLCASSSGGSGRETQYFGPGTRLLVL.

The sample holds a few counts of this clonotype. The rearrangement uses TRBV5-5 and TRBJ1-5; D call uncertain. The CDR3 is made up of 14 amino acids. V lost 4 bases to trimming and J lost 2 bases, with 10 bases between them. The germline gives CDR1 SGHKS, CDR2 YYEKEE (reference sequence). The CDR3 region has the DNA TGTGCCAGCAGCCCGATAGTGGGCAATCAGCCCCAGCATTTT. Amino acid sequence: CASSPIVGNQPQHF.

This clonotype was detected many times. CDR3 sequence: CSAVTSGSYEQYF. CDR3 DNA: TGCAGTGCCGTAACTAGCGGGAGCTACGAGCAGTACTTC. This chain uses TRBV20-1 with TRBJ2-7; 11 bases align to TRBD2. The CDR3 is 13 amino acids. Trimming took 6 bases from V and 3 from J; bases not matched to a gene: 4. Germline loops: CDR1 DFQATT, CDR2 SNEGSKA (reference sequence).

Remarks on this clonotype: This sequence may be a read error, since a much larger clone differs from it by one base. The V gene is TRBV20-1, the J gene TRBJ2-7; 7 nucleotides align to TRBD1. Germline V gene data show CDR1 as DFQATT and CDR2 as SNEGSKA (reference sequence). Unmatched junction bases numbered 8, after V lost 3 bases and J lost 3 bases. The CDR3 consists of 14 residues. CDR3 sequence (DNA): TGCAGTGCTAGTAGACAGGGAGCAGACTACGAGCAGTACTTC. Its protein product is CSASRQGADYEQYF.

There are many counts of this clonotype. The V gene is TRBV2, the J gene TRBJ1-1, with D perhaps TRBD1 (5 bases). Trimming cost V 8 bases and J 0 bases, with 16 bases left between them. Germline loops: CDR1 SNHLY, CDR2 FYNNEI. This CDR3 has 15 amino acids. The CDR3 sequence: CASRRWGNVNTEAFF. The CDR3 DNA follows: TGTGCCAGCCGAAGGTGGGGGAACGTGAACACTGAAGCTTTCTTT.